This T cell receptor beta chain was retrieved from a study of technical replicates of blood from several donors. The repertoire was sequenced with immunoSEQ multiplex PCR; TCRdb's copy has only in-frame clones and lacks some. The profile shows 75,000 to 90,000 clones, roughly 96% of them singletons. CDR3 length: 15 residues. The J segment lost 4 bases and the V segment lost 3 bases, leaving 9 bases of the junction unmatched. Germline assignment: CDR1 SGDLS and CDR2 YYNGEE. Input material: T cells isolated from PBMCs. The rearrangement uses TRBV9 and TRBJ1-2, with 7 positions matching TRBD1. The TCR comes from a human donor in good health. CDR3 bases: TGTGCCAGCAGCGGACCAGGGGGACCCTCCTATGGCTACACCTTC. Its protein is CASSGPGGPSYGYTF.